Below, 22 T cell receptor beta chains from the same sample are listed, as sequenced in a study of molecular identifiers for immune sequencing clone quantification. MiXCR, applied by TCRdb to the PCR reads, yields one record per CDR3 protein. The table shows more than 250,000 distinct CDR3 sequences, with about 20% occurring only once. Specimen: naive CD8+ T cells from blood, with Jurkat cell RNA spiked in. Specified subset: FACS-sorted CD8+CD4-CCR7+CD45RA+ naive T cells. Every receptor here comes from a human donor in good health. Some libraries in this study had Jurkat cell RNA spiked in.

Many counts were recorded for this clonotype. The rearrangement links TRBV2 to TRBJ1-1; no clear D gene. Trimming cost V 9 bases and J 0 bases, with 11 bases left between them. The germline V gene has CDR1 SNHLY and CDR2 FYNNEI. This CDR3 has 13 residues. This chain's CDR3 is CARGSVMNTEAFF. CDR3 bases: TGTGCCAGGGGAAGCGTAATGAACACTGAAGCTTTCTTT.

This clonotype was observed a handful of times. The CDR3 sequence is CASSLAWASTDTQYF. DNA of the CDR3: TGTGCCAGCAGCTTAGCGTGGGCTAGCACAGATACGCAGTATTTT. V is TRBV11-2 and J is TRBJ2-3; D ambiguous. V was trimmed by 1 base and J by 0 bases, leaving 8 bases between them. This CDR3 region has 15 residues. Germline V lookup: CDR1 SGHAT, CDR2 FQNNGV. The whole variable domain, remainder taken from reference TRBV11-2 and TRBJ2-3, is EAGVAQSPRYKIIEKRQSVAFWCNPISGHATLYWYQQILGQGPKLLIQFQNNGVVDDSQLPKDRFSAERLKGVDSTLKIQPAKLEDSAVYLCASSLAWASTDTQYFGPGTRLTVL.

This clonotype was seen at least ten times. The chain is built from TRBV7-9 and TRBJ1-1; no clear D. The V gene's germline CDR1 is SEHNR and CDR2 FQNEAQ (reference sequence). The CDR3 is 13 amino acids. The V end was cut by 1 base, the J end by 6 bases, with 9 bases between. The CDR3, as DNA: TGTGCCAGCAGCTTAGGACTGGATCCTGAAGCTTTCTTT. Its protein is CASSLGLDPEAFF. The complete variable domain, with remaining parts taken from reference TRBV7-9 and TRBJ1-1, reads DTGVSQNPRHKITKRGQNVTFRCDPISEHNRLYWYRQTLGQGPEFLTYFQNEAQLEKSRLLSDRFSAERPKGSFSTLEIQRTEQGDSAMYLCASSLGLDPEAFFGQGTRLTVV.

This clonotype was observed many times. The V call is TRBV4-2, the J call TRBJ2-7; TRBD1 might be the D (6 bases). Between the trimmed V and J ends, which lost 0 bases and 4 bases, there was a span of 10 bases. Germline V lookup: CDR1 LGHNA, CDR2 YNFKEQ. The CDR3 covers 14 residues. The CDR3 spells CASSQDGQGYEQYF. CDR3 sequence (DNA): TGTGCCAGCAGCCAAGACGGCCAGGGGTACGAGCAGTACTTC.

J is TRBJ2-2 and V is TRBV5-6, with D tentatively TRBD2 (6 bases). The CDR3 is 15 amino acids. V lost 4 bases and J 4 bases, leaving 14 bases between the germline ends. Germline-derived CDR1 and CDR2 are SGHDT and YYEEEE. The CDR3 loop is CASSPFAGPTGELFF. The CDR3 bases are TGTGCCAGCAGCCCGTTTGCGGGACCCACCGGGGAGCTGTTTTTT.

The chain links TRBV9 to TRBJ2-7; 8 bases align to TRBD1. CDR1 SGDLS and CDR2 YYNGEE come from the germline V gene. After removal of 3 bases from V and 3 bases from J, the junction contained 8 bases not matched to a gene. The CDR3 totals 15 residues. The CDR3 sequence: CASSATGQASYEQYF. CDR3 sequence (DNA): TGTGCCAGCAGCGCCACGGGACAGGCAAGCTACGAGCAGTACTTC.

This clonotype has a count of ten or more. The CDR3 region is CASSPRARLAGGTGELFF. CDR3 DNA sequence: TGTGCCAGCAGCCCTCGGGCAAGACTAGCGGGAGGCACCGGGGAGCTGTTTTTT. The chain joins TRBV7-6 to TRBJ2-2; 13 nucleotides line up with TRBD2. With V trimmed by 5 bases and J by 4 bases, 10 bases remained unmatched. CDR1 SGHVS and CDR2 FNYEAQ come from the germline V gene. The CDR3 runs 18 residues.

This clonotype was observed at least ten times. V and J are TRBV24-1 and TRBJ1-5, with TRBD1 matching 7 bases. V shed 4 bases and J 6 bases; nucleotides not matched to a gene: 2. Germline V gene data show CDR1 as KGHDR and CDR2 as SFDVKD. The CDR3 is 13 amino acids. CDR3 coding DNA: TGTGCCACCAGTGACGGACAGGCTCAGCCCCAGCATTTT. Residues: CATSDGQAQPQHF.

On this clonotype itself: One junction end does not reproduce the germline sequence, and a read error may be involved. The chain links TRBV28 to TRBJ2-3; no firm D call. The germline CDR1 and CDR2 sequences are MDHEN and SYDVKM. This CDR3 spans 13 amino acids. In DNA, the CDR3 is TGTGCCAGCAGTGCCCAGTTGGCCGATGCGCAGTATTTC. Translation gives CASSAQLADAQYF.

For this clonotype: Relative to the germline gene, one junction end is altered; a read error may explain this. This chain links TRBV13 with TRBJ1-1; D not certain. Germline values: CDR1 PRHDT, CDR2 FYEKMQ (reference sequence). This CDR3 is built from 12 residues. CDR3 in DNA: TGTGCCAGCAGCCCAAAAAACACTGAAGTTTTCTTT. Encoded protein: CASSPKNTEVFF. Together with reference TRBV13 and TRBJ1-1, the CDR3 gives the full variable domain: AAGVIQSPRHLIKEKRETATLKCYPIPRHDTVYWYQQGPGQDPQFLISFYEKMQSDKGSIPDRFSAQQFSDYHSELNMSSLELGDSALYFCASSPKNTEVFFGQGTRLTVV.

The chain combines TRBV11-2 with TRBJ1-2; 7 bases are shared with TRBD1. Trimming cost V 5 bases and J 6 bases; bases outside gene matches: 9. This CDR3 is 14 amino acids long. Germline CDR1 and CDR2: SGHAT and FQNNGV. CDR3 nucleotides: TGTGCCAGCAGCCAGGGGGGCACTCCCCATGGCTACACCTTC. It is translated as CASSQGGTPHGYTF.

This clonotype occurred many times. The rearrangement uses TRBV20-1 and TRBJ2-7; no clear D gene. There are 10 residues in the CDR3. CDR1 and CDR2 from the germline V gene are DFQATT and SNEGSKA (reference sequence). Trimming left V 5 bases short and J 6 bases short, with 8 bases between. CDR3 protein: CSALAREQYF. Here the CDR3 DNA reads TGCAGTGCTTTAGCACGCGAGCAGTACTTC.

As regards this clonotype: Just one base apart from a much larger clone, this may be a read error. The DNA of the CDR3 is TGTGCCAGCAGCTCCAATCAGGGGGCGCCGCCCCAGCATTTT. Translation gives CASSSNQGAPPQHF. V usage is TRBV7-9 and J usage is TRBJ1-5; 8 nucleotides line up with TRBD1. J gave up 9 bases and V 4 bases, and 8 bases lay outside the gene matches. There are 14 residues in the CDR3. From germline, CDR1 is SEHNR and CDR2 FQNEAQ (reference sequence).

This clonotype was detected many times. This rearrangement joins TRBV7-6 to TRBJ2-7; 7 bases match TRBD1. Germline-derived CDR1 and CDR2 are SGHVS and FNYEAQ. CDR3 length: 13 amino acids. Trimming took 5 bases from V and 3 from J; bases not matched to a gene: 4. CDR3 region: CASSPDRSYEQYF. CDR3 coding DNA: TGTGCCAGCAGCCCGGACAGGAGCTACGAGCAGTACTTC. The full variable domain, rest sourced from reference TRBV7-6 and TRBJ2-7, is GAGVSQSPRYKVTKRGQDVALRCDPISGHVSLYWYRQALGQGPEFLTYFNYEAQQDKSGLPNDRFSAERPEGSISTLTIQRTEQRDSAMYRCASSPDRSYEQYFGPGTRLTVT.

This chain's CDR3 is CASSQDGGCTEAFF. The DNA for the CDR3 is TGCGCCAGCAGCCAAGATGGAGGGTGCACTGAAGCTTTCTTT. The chain uses TRBV4-3 and TRBJ1-1, with D uncertain. Germline CDR1 reads LGHNA; CDR2 reads YSLEER. V was cut by 0 bases and J by 4 bases, with 9 bases left in between. The CDR3 is 14 amino acids.

This clonotype has ten or more counts. The gene calls are TRBV2 and TRBJ1-1; D unresolved. This CDR3 has 11 amino acids. The V gene's germline CDR1 is SNHLY and CDR2 FYNNEI. The V end lost 1 base, the J end lost 11 bases, and 8 bases lay between the germline ends. CDR3 sequence reads: CASSEGQRAFF. CDR3 in DNA: TGTGCCAGCAGTGAAGGGCAGCGGGCTTTCTTT.

The sample holds many counts of this clonotype. The V gene is TRBV28, the J gene TRBJ2-3; TRBD2 matches at 8 bases. The CDR3 runs 16 residues. Germline V gene lookup returns CDR1 MDHEN and CDR2 SYDVKM. The ends lost 6 bases at V and 2 bases at J; junction bases unmatched: 10. CDR3 nucleotides: TGTGCCAGCAGCCCCGGGTTTAGCGGGACCACAGATACGCAGTATTTT. Translating it yields CASSPGFSGTTDTQYF. The entire variable domain, with the rest obtained from reference TRBV28 and TRBJ2-3, is as follows: DVKVTQSSRYLVKRTGEKVFLECVQDMDHENMFWYRQDPGLGLRLIYFSYDVKMKEKGDIPEGYSVSREKKERFSLILESASTNQTSMYLCASSPGFSGTTDTQYFGPGTRLTVL.

This clonotype was detected many times. This CDR3 reads CAISDISYEQYF. The CDR3 DNA is TGTGCCATCAGTGACATATCCTACGAGCAGTACTTC. The rearrangement links TRBV10-3 to TRBJ2-7; D is unclear. Germline CDR1 is ENHRY and CDR2 is SYGVKD. Trimming left V 3 bases short and J 1 base short, with 4 bases between. This CDR3 comprises 12 residues.

This clonotype has at least ten counts. The gene calls are TRBV9 and TRBJ1-3; D is unresolved. V was clipped by 4 bases and J by 0 bases, with 8 bases between them. Germline values: CDR1 SGDLS, CDR2 YYNGEE. The CDR3 is 14 residues long. The CDR3 here is CASSSFSSGNTIYF. Here the CDR3 DNA reads TGTGCCAGCAGCTCCTTTAGCTCTGGAAACACCATATATTTT.

This clonotype was observed at least ten times. The rearrangement joins TRBV6-2 or TRBV6-3 to TRBJ1-1, with 7 bases lining up with TRBD1. J was trimmed by 5 bases and V by 7 bases; bases with no gene match: 10. This CDR3 comprises 14 residues. Germline V gene sequence: CDR1 MNHEY, CDR2 SVGEGT. CDR3 in amino acids: CASKTYPTGTEAFF. The CDR3 DNA reads as TGTGCCAGCAAAACTTACCCGACAGGGACTGAAGCTTTCTTT.

Of note for this clonotype: This CDR3 is missing its conserved last phenylalanine or tryptophan, likely due to a read error. Because the CDR3's place on the DNA is in doubt, the DNA is left out and the CDR3 is given as listed by TCRdb. This chain uses TRBV4-3 with TRBJ1-1. Germline values: CDR1 LGHNA, CDR2 YSLEER. 12 amino acids form the CDR3, both terminal residues included. This CDR3 reads CASSQGQTEAFS.

This clonotype was counted only a few times. Just one base apart from a much larger clone, this may be a read error. The chain carries TRBV29-1 and TRBJ2-5, with 7 bases matching TRBD2. This CDR3 region has 15 residues. The V gene's germline CDR1 is SQVTM and CDR2 ANQGSEA. For the CDR3, the DNA is TGCAGAGTTGAAGGAGCGGGCGGGAGTTCAGAGACCCAGTACTTC. Translated, it gives CRVEGAGGSSETQYF.